The 18 T cell receptor beta chains reported below all come from one sample, sequenced in a study of cytomegalovirus exposure and HLA in healthy donors. PCR employed 60 Vbeta and 13 Jbeta primers. This table comes from immunoSEQ multiplex PCR, and its TCRdb copy is limited to in-frame clones, with some not included. The table has tens of thousands of clones, 80% to 90% seen once. The specimen sequenced was PBMCs. These receptor sequences come from a woman in her twenties or thirties in good health and CMV-seropositive.

The gene calls are TRBV6-5 and TRBJ1-2; D might be TRBD1 (6 bases). Germline V gene sequence: CDR1 MNHEY, CDR2 SVGAGI. Trimming took 2 bases from V and 6 from J, leaving 13 bases between them. This CDR3 is 14 amino acids long. The CDR3 coding sequence is TGTGCCAGCAGTTACGCCGGGGGGCGAGATGGCTACACCTTC. Residues: CASSYAGGRDGYTF.

This sequence joins TRBV5-1 and TRBJ2-7; maybe TRBD2 (6 bases). The CDR3 contains 13 residues. V was shortened by 1 base and J by 2 bases, with 7 bases between the two germline ends. The germline V gene encodes CDR1 SGHRS and CDR2 YFSETQ. CDR3 in DNA: TGCGCCAGCAGCTTGTGGGGGGCCTACGAGCAGTACTTC. Translation gives CASSLWGAYEQYF.

The rearrangement joins TRBV14 to TRBJ2-1; TRBD2 matches at 8 bases. Germline loops: CDR1 SGHDN, CDR2 FVKESK. V was clipped by 4 bases and J by 6 bases; unmatched bases: 11. The CDR3 consists of 16 residues. The CDR3 DNA sequence: TGTGCCAGCAGCCGGGGGGTCCTAGCGGGCGGCAATGAGCAGTTCTTC. The encoded protein is CASSRGVLAGGNEQFF.

The V and J genes are TRBV9 and TRBJ1-2, with TRBD1 matching 7 bases. Germline-derived CDR1 and CDR2 are SGDLS and YYNGEE. Unmatched junction bases numbered 16, after V lost 4 bases and J lost 4 bases. The CDR3 extends over 17 amino acids. CDR3 DNA: TGTGCCAGCAGCCCTTCACAGCTAGGGGGCCGGGGCTATGGCTACACCTTC. Its protein is CASSPSQLGGRGYGYTF.

The V call is TRBV5-6, the J call TRBJ2-7; 8 bases match TRBD2. Germline CDR1 is SGHDT and CDR2 is YYEEEE. After removal of 2 bases from V and 0 bases from J, the junction contained 1 base not matched to a gene. The length of the CDR3 is 14 residues. CDR3 loop: CASSLGTSSYEQYF. The DNA for the CDR3 is TGTGCCAGCAGCTTAGGGACTAGCTCCTACGAGCAGTACTTC.

CDR3 amino acids: CASSFGAGGEQYF. CDR3 DNA sequence: TGTGCCAGCAGCTTCGGGGCCGGGGGCGAGCAGTACTTC. V and J are TRBV9 and TRBJ2-7, with a weak D call TRBD2 (6 bases). Germline CDR1 is SGDLS and CDR2 is YYNGEE. CDR3 length: 13 residues. The V and J ends lost 4 bases and 6 bases respectively, with 14 bases between them.

The chain links TRBV19 to TRBJ2-1, with 13 positions matching TRBD2. V was clipped by 6 bases and J by 2 bases; unmatched bases: 4. The CDR3 is 16 amino acids. Germline V lookup: CDR1 LNHDA, CDR2 SQIVND (reference sequence). The CDR3 spells CASRPTSGRAYNEQFF. In DNA form, the CDR3 reads TGTGCCAGTAGACCCACTAGCGGGAGGGCCTACAATGAGCAGTTCTTC. The whole variable domain, remainder taken from reference TRBV19 and TRBJ2-1, is DGGITQSPKYLFRKEGQNVTLSCEQNLNHDAMYWYRQDPGQGLRLIYYSQIVNDFQKGDIAEGYSVSREKKESFPLTVTSAQKNPTAFYLCASRPTSGRAYNEQFFGPGTRLTVL.

About this clone itself: It is unclear where the CDR3 begins or ends on the DNA, so no DNA is shown, and the CDR3 is as TCRdb lists it. This CDR3 reads CASSFGPGRYGYTF. The chain couples TRBV5-1 to TRBJ1-2. Per the germline V gene, CDR1 is SGHRS and CDR2 is YFSETQ. Termini included, the CDR3 measures 14 amino acids.

The rearrangement links TRBV2 to TRBJ1-5; D remains ambiguous. This CDR3 contains 13 residues. V was cut by 4 bases and J by 2 bases, with 6 bases left in between. The V gene's germline CDR1 is SNHLY and CDR2 FYNNEI. CDR3 sequence reads: CASSVAGNQPQHF. The CDR3, as DNA: TGTGCCAGCAGTGTGGCAGGCAATCAGCCCCAGCATTTT. The variable domain in full, with the rest retrieved from reference TRBV2 and TRBJ1-5, is EPEVTQTPSHQVTQMGQEVILRCVPISNHLYFYWYRQILGQKVEFLVSFYNNEISEKSEIFDDQFSVERPDGSNFTLKIRSTKLEDSAMYFCASSVAGNQPQHFGDGTRLSIL.

The chain couples TRBV28 to TRBJ2-1; 8 bases match TRBD2. This CDR3 is built from 14 residues. Germline trimming cut 2 bases from V and 9 bases from J; bases unmatched to any gene: 6. The V gene's germline CDR1 is MDHEN and CDR2 SYDVKM. DNA for the CDR3: TGTGCCAGCAGTTTAGGGACTAGATGGAGTGAGCAGTTCTTC. It translates to CASSLGTRWSEQFF.

This chain connects TRBV5-1 to TRBJ1-3; D gene uncertain. The V end was cut by 2 bases, the J end by 3 bases, with 12 bases between. The CDR3 has 15 residues. The germline V gene encodes CDR1 SGHRS and CDR2 YFSETQ. The CDR3 loop reads CASSLEGSGGNTIYF. CDR3 nucleotide sequence: TGCGCCAGCAGCTTAGAAGGATCGGGTGGAAACACCATATATTTT. The full variable domain, with the rest looked up from reference TRBV5-1 and TRBJ1-3, is KAGVTQTPRYLIKTRGQQVTLSCSPISGHRSVSWYQQTPGQGLQFLFEYFSETQRNKGNFPGRFSGRQFSNSRSEMNVSTLELGDSALYLCASSLEGSGGNTIYFGEGSWLTVV.

This rearrangement joins TRBV10-3 to TRBJ2-4; D unresolved. The CDR3 totals 13 residues. Trimming removed 0 bases from V and 16 bases from J, with 16 bases in between. The germline V gene has CDR1 ENHRY and CDR2 SYGVKD. CDR3 nucleotide sequence: TGTGCCATCAGTGAGTCGGTAGACACCCGTATCTACTTC. Protein: CAISESVDTRIYF.

The chain uses TRBV6-5 and TRBJ1-2, with D maybe TRBD1 (5 bases). Between the trimmed V and J ends, which lost 2 bases and 0 bases, there was a span of 13 bases. Germline V gene sequence: CDR1 MNHEY, CDR2 SVGAGI. The CDR3 consists of 16 residues. As DNA, the CDR3 is TGTGCCAGCAGTTACAGCAGGGTGATAGCTAACTATGGCTACACCTTC. Residues: CASSYSRVIANYGYTF.

J is TRBJ1-1 and V is TRBV7-9; D is perhaps TRBD1 (6 bases). This CDR3 contains 14 residues. V lost 3 bases and J lost 4, with 12 bases in between. From germline, CDR1 is SEHNR and CDR2 FQNEAQ (reference sequence). The CDR3 nucleotides are TGTGCCAGCAGCTTTCACGGGACACTCACTGAAGCTTTCTTT. Its translation: CASSFHGTLTEAFF.

The chain is built from TRBV19 and TRBJ2-1; the D gene is possibly TRBD2 (6 bases). V lost 3 bases and J 8 bases, leaving 14 bases between the germline ends. Germline loops: CDR1 LNHDA, CDR2 SQIVND (reference sequence). This CDR3 contains 14 residues. As DNA, the CDR3 is TGTGCCAGTAGTATTCTTTTAGCGGCCGATGAGCAGTTCTTC. It encodes CASSILLAADEQFF. Using reference TRBV19 and TRBJ2-1 for the parts outside the CDR3, the full variable domain is DGGITQSPKYLFRKEGQNVTLSCEQNLNHDAMYWYRQDPGQGLRLIYYSQIVNDFQKGDIAEGYSVSREKKESFPLTVTSAQKNPTAFYLCASSILLAADEQFFGPGTRLTVL.

V usage is TRBV9 and J usage is TRBJ1-4, with D maybe TRBD1 (5 bases). CDR3 length: 16 amino acids. Looked up from germline, CDR1 is SGDLS and CDR2 is YYNGEE. V lost 3 bases to trimming and J lost 2 bases, with 14 bases between them. The CDR3 sequence is CASSAQTVGTNEKLFF. The CDR3, as DNA: TGTGCCAGCAGCGCGCAGACAGTAGGCACTAATGAAAAACTGTTTTTT.

This chain uses TRBV15 with TRBJ1-5, with 9 bases aligning to TRBD1. This CDR3 comprises 16 residues. Germline CDR1 LNHNV, CDR2 YYDKDF (reference sequence). Trimming took 2 bases from V and 2 from J; bases not matched to a gene: 4. The CDR3 is CATSRIRTGGNQPQHF. The CDR3 DNA is TGTGCCACCAGCAGAATACGGACAGGGGGCAATCAGCCCCAGCATTTT. Based on the CDR3 plus reference TRBV15 and TRBJ1-5, the full variable domain is DAMVIQNPRYQVTQFGKPVTLSCSQTLNHNVMYWYQQKSSQAPKLLFHYYDKDFNNEADTPDNFQSRRPNTSFCFLDIRSPGLGDTAMYLCATSRIRTGGNQPQHFGDGTRLSIL.

The V and J genes are TRBV9 and TRBJ2-3, with 8 positions matching TRBD2. From germline, CDR1 is SGDLS and CDR2 YYNGEE. The CDR3 is 14 residues long. Trimming removed 3 bases from V and 5 bases from J; junction bases left unmatched: 5. The CDR3 nucleotides are TGTGCCAGCAGCGAGGCCGGGACTAGAGATACGCAGTATTTT. Translating it yields CASSEAGTRDTQYF.